This T cell receptor (beta chain) comes out of a study of T-cell memory formation after mild COVID-19. On the study more broadly: Most TCR clusters belonged to a single donor. Findings and caveats of the study: Memory from before infection featured some responding clones, which suggests cross-reactive memory joined. Researchers report contracting CD4+ clones mostly in CM and EM, with CD8+ clones in EMRA.

In regard to this clonotype: The antigen is not known.

Barcoded TCR alpha and TCR beta cDNA libraries with UMIs came from 5'RACE using constant-segment primers. TCRdb ran MiXCR on the 5' RACE reads and lists one entry per CDR3 protein. Among roughly 300,000 distinct CDR3 sequences listed, around 15% were seen once. This clonotype originated in a man in his late teens or twenties who had mild COVID-19 (a few samples of this study predate the infection). Cell type and time point are not known. Input material: PBMCs or a T cell subset sorted from them (not recorded which).

CDR3 sequence: CASSQGTMYSGNTIYF. The CDR3 coding sequence is TGCGCCAGCAGCCAAGGGACGATGTATTCAGGAAACACCATATATTTT. The chain links TRBV4-1 to TRBJ1-3; D is ambiguous. V was pared by 1 base and J by 4 bases, with 14 bases between. Germline lookup yields CDR1 MGHRA and CDR2 YSYEKL. The CDR3 extends over 16 amino acids.